Sequencing of this T cell receptor (beta chain) was carried out in a study of blood T cell repertoires in COVID-19. Overall study: The study drew acute and convalescent COVID-19 samples from the United States, Italy and Spain.

This clone was seen a few times. Per the authors' pipeline: Amplification with reference gene primers provided the estimates of nucleated cell counts. The data were produced by immunoSEQ multiplex PCR, yet TCRdb's version contains in-frame clones alone and is incomplete. V, J and clone size derive from that table, while D and trimming were established from the DNA sequence. The sample consists of roughly 14,000 clones, more than 85% of them appearing once. With 5 bases clipped from V and 5 bases from J, the junction kept 3 bases outside the gene matches. The germline V gene encodes CDR1 SGHVS and CDR2 FQNEAQ. The CDR3 spans 14 residues.

The sample was peripheral blood. The rearrangement joins TRBV7-8 to TRBJ1-6; 7 bases match TRBD1. This TCR derives from a man aged 55 to 70 with acute or convalescent COVID-19. The chain's CDR3 is CASSRGTDNSPLHF. DNA for the CDR3: TGTGCCAGCAGCCGCGGGACAGATAATTCACCCCTCCACTTT.